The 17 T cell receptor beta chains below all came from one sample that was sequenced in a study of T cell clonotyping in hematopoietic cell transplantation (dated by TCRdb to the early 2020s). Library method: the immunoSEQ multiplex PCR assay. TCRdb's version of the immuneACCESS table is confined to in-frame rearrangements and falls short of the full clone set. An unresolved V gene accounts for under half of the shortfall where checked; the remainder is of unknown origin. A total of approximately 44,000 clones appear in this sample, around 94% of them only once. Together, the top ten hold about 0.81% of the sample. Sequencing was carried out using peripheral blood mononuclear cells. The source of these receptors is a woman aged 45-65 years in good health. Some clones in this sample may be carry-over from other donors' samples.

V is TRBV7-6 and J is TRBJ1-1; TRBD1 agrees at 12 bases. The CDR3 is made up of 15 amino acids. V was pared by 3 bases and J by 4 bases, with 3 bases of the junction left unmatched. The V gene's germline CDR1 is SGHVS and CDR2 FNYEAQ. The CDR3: CASSLGQGASTEAFF. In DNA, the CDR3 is TGTGCCAGCAGCTTGGGACAGGGGGCGAGCACTGAAGCTTTCTTT.

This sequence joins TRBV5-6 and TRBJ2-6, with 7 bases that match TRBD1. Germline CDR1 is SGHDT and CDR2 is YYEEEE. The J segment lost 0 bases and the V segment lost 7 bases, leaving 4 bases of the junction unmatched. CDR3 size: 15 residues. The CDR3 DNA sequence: TGTGCCAGCGGGACAGACCGCTCTGGGGCCAACGTCCTGACTTTC. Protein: CASGTDRSGANVLTF. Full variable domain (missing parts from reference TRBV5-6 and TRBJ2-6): DAGVTQSPTHLIKTRGQQVTLRCSPKSGHDTVSWYQQALGQGPQFIFQYYEEEERQRGNFPDRFSGHQFPNYSSELNVNALLLGDSALYLCASGTDRSGANVLTFGAGSRLTVL.

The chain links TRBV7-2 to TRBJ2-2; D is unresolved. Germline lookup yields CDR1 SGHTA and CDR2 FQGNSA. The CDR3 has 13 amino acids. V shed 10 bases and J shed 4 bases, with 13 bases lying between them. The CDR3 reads CATIPPGTGELFF. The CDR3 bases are TGTGCCACCATCCCACCGGGCACCGGGGAGCTGTTTTTT.

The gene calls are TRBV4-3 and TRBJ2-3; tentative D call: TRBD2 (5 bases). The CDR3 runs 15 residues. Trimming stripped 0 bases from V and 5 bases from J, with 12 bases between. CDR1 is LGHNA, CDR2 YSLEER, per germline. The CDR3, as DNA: TGCGCCAGCAGCCAAGATAACGGAGGCGGAGATACGCAGTATTTT. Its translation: CASSQDNGGGDTQYF.

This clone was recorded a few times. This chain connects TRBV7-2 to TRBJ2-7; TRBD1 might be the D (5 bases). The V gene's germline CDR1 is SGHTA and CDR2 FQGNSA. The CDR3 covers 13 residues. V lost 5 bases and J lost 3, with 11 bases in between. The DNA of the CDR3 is TGTGCCAGCAGCACGACAGCAAACTACGAGCAGTACTTC. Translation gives CASSTTANYEQYF.

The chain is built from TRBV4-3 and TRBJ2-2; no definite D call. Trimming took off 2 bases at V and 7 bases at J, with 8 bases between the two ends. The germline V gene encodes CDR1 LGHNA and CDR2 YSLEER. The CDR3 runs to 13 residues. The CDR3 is CASSQIKHGELFF. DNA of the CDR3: TGCGCCAGCAGCCAAATCAAACACGGGGAGCTGTTTTTT.

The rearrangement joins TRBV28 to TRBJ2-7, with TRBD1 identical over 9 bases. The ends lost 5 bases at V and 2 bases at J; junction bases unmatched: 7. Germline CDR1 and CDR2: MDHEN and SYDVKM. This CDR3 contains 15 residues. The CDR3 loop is CASSPGRTGAYEQYF. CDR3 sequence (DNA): TGTGCCAGCAGTCCAGGAAGGACAGGGGCCTACGAGCAGTACTTC.

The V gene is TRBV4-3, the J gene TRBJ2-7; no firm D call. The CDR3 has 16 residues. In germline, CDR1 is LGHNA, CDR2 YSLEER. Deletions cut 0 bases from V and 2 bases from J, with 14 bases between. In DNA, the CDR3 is TGCGCCAGCAGCCAAGATCAAACTGGCAGCCCCTACGAGCAGTACTTC. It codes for CASSQDQTGSPYEQYF.

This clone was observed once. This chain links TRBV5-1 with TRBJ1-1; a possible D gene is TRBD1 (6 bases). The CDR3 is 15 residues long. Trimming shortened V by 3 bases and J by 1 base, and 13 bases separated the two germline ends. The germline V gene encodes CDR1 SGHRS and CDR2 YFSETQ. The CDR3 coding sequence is TGCGCCAGCAGCTCACAGGGTAACGCGAACACTGAAGCTTTCTTT. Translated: CASSSQGNANTEAFF.

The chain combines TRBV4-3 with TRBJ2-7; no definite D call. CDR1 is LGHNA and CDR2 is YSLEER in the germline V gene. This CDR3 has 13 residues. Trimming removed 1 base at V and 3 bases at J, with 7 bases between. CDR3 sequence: CASSQALHYEQYF. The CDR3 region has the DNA TGCGCCAGCAGCCAAGCACTCCACTACGAGCAGTACTTC.

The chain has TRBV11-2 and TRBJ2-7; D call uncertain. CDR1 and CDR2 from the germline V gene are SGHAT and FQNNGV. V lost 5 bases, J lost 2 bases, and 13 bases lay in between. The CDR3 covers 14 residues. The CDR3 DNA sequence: TGTGCCAGCAGCCTCCCCGGGCAAACCTACGAGCAGTACTTC. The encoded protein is CASSLPGQTYEQYF.

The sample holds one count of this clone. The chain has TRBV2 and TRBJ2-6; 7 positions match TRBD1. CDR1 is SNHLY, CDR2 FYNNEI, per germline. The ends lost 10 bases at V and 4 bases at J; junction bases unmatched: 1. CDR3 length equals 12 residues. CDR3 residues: CATTGGANVLTF. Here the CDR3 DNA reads TGTGCCACGACAGGGGGGGCCAACGTCCTGACTTTC.

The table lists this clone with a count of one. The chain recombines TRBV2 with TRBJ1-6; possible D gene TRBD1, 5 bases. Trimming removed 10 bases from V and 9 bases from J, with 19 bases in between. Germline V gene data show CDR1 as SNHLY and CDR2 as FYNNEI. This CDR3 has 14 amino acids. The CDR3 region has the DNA TGTGCCACCCTATTGACAGACTCCGGTTCACCCCTCCACTTT. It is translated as CATLLTDSGSPLHF.

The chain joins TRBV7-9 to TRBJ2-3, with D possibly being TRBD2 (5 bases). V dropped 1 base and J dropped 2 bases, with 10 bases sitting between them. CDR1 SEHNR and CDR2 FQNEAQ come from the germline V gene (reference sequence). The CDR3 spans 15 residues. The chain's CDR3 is CASSLVASVTDTQYF. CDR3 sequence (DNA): TGTGCCAGCAGCTTAGTAGCGAGTGTCACAGATACGCAGTATTTT.

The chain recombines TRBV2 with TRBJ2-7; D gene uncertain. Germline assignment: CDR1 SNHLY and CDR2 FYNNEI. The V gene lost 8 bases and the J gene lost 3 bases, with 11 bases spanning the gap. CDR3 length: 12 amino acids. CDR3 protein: CASERTGYEQYF. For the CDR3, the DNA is TGTGCCAGCGAGCGTACGGGCTACGAGCAGTACTTC.

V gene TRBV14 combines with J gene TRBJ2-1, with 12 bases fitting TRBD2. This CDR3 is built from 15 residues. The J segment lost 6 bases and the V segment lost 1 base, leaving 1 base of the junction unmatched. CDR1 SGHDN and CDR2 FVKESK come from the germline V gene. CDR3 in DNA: TGTGCCAGCAGCCAAGGGACTAGCGGGGTCAATGAGCAGTTCTTC. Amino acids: CASSQGTSGVNEQFF.

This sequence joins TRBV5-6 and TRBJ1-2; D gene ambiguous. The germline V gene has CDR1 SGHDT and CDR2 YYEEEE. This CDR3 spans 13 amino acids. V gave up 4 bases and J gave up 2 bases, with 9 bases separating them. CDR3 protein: CASSPGENYGYTF. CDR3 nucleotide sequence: TGTGCCAGCAGCCCCGGGGAGAACTATGGCTACACCTTC. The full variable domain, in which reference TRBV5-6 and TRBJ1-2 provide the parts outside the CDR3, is DAGVTQSPTHLIKTRGQQVTLRCSPKSGHDTVSWYQQALGQGPQFIFQYYEEEERQRGNFPDRFSGHQFPNYSSELNVNALLLGDSALYLCASSPGENYGYTFGSGTRLTVV.